This is a list of T cell receptor beta chains from one sample in a study of identical twins. MiXCR was run by TCRdb on the 5' RACE reads, yielding one entry per CDR3 protein. The sample shows around 530,000 distinct CDR3 sequences, approximately 16% of them seen only once. These same records also appear under a second study, on yellow fever vaccine responses in identical twins.

Sequenced input: CD4+ T cells sorted from blood. The receptors were gathered from a woman in her late teens or twenties in good health. Each CDR3 is given with its conserved first and last residue. The order of the fields is V gene, J gene, clone size, D gene, CDR3 DNA, CDR3 protein. A D gene is named only where the DNA matches it firmly. Size tells how often a clone was seen (once, few, many) or the class of an expanded clone, and some rows leave it out.

TRBV11-2	TRBJ1-4	few	TRBD1	TGTGCCAGCAGCTTAGGTGGGACAGCAGCTGAAAAACTGTTTTTT	CASSLGGTAAEKLFF
TRBV6-5	TRBJ1-3	few	.	TGTGCCAGCAGTTACCAAAGCTCTGGAAACACCATATATTTT	CASSYQSSGNTIYF
TRBV5-7	TRBJ2-3	.	.	TGTGCCAGCACCGAAACGGGGGTCAGTCCCATCTCAGATACGCAGTATTTT	CASTETGVSPISDTQYF
TRBV20-1	TRBJ2-2	many	.	TGCAGTGCTAGGGACAGTAACACCGGGGAGCTGTTTTTT	CSARDSNTGELFF
TRBV27	TRBJ2-2	.	.	TGTGCCAGCAGGATGCAGGGAACCGGGGAGCTGTTTTTT	CASRMQGTGELFF
TRBV28	TRBJ1-1	.	.	TGTGCCAGCAGGGGGAGGGGGGTGTACACTGAAGCTTTCTTT	CASRGRGVYTEAFF
TRBV20-1	TRBJ2-3	.	TRBD2	TGCAGTGCTAGTGTGGCGGGGGGCACAGATACGCAGTATTTT	CSASVAGGTDTQYF
TRBV6-5	TRBJ2-2	few	.	TGTGCCAGCAGTTACTCGGGAGTGTCCGACACCGGGGAGCTGTTTTTT	CASSYSGVSDTGELFF
TRBV5-1	TRBJ2-2	few	TRBD2	TGCGCCAGCAGCTCCGGGAGGGAAGCCGGGGAGCTGTTTTTT	CASSSGREAGELFF
TRBV9	TRBJ2-5	.	.	TGTGCCAGCAGCGGCGATGGGGGGGAGACCCAGTACTTC	CASSGDGGETQYF
TRBV6-1	TRBJ2-5	.	.	TGTGCCAGCACCTCCGGGACAAATAAAGAGACCCAGTACTTC	CASTSGTNKETQYF
TRBV6-5	TRBJ2-7	few	.	TGTGCCAGCAAGGATTGGACCTACGAGCAGTACTTC	CASKDWTYEQYF
TRBV5-1	TRBJ2-5	many	.	TGCGCCACCTCAGTCGACTGGACAGCCTCCGATGAGACCCAGTACTTC	CATSVDWTASDETQYF
TRBV27	TRBJ1-5	few	TRBD1	TGTGCCAGCAGTTTATCGATAGGACAGGGGGCCTGGAGCAATCAGCCCCAGCATTTT	CASSLSIGQGAWSNQPQHF
TRBV10-3	TRBJ1-5	.	TRBD1	TGTGCCAGCGACAGGGGGCGCGGGGATCAGCCCCAGCATTTT	CASDRGRGDQPQHF
TRBV14	TRBJ2-3	.	TRBD2	TGTGCCAGTTCAGCGGGAGGGCCCGCGGTTGATACGCAGTATTTT	CASSAGGPAVDTQYF